This T cell receptor beta chain came from a study of response to subunit inactivated influenza vaccine. General study findings and limits: Seasonal influenza vaccination, on each occasion, was suggested by the authors to recruit few new T cells.

The CDR3 extends over 14 amino acids. Trimming cost V 5 bases and J 1 base, with 15 bases left between them. Germline loops: CDR1 DFQATT, CDR2 SNEGSKA (reference sequence). Each CDR3 protein is one row after TCRdb ran MiXCR on the RT-PCR reads. This table has 200,000 to 300,000 distinct CDR3 sequences, 9% to 15% appearing once. This clonotype was picked up many times. Its antigen is not known. This clonotype was sampled from a man aged 50 to 60 who received an inactivated influenza vaccine. The input for sequencing was non-naive T cells sorted from PBMCs, taken 14 days before vaccination. The chain joins TRBV20-1 to TRBJ2-7, with a tentative D call TRBD2 (6 bases). The DNA for the CDR3 is TGCAGTGCTTCGCGGGACTTGCTATCCTACGAGCAGTACTTC. Encoded protein: CSASRDLLSYEQYF.